Below are 24 T cell receptor beta chains sequenced from a single sample in a study of CD8 T cells in ankylosing spondylitis. One entry per CDR3 protein results from TCRdb running MiXCR on the 5' RACE reads. Among approximately 290,000 distinct CDR3 sequences, less than 25% were seen once, and the ten largest hold under 4%. Sequencing was performed on blood, either unsorted or a sorted T cell fraction (not recorded which). These receptors came from a female donor with ankylosing spondylitis or in good health (not recorded which).

The chain couples TRBV3-1 to TRBJ2-7, with D possibly being TRBD1 (5 bases). V lost 3 bases, J lost 3 bases, and 15 bases lay in between. Germline-derived CDR1 and CDR2 are LGHDT and YNNKEL (reference sequence). The CDR3 extends over 15 amino acids. CDR3 in DNA: TGTGCCAGCAGCCAGGACACCTCAGCCATCTACGAGCAGTACTTC. Translating it yields CASSQDTSAIYEQYF.

This chain uses TRBV6-2 or TRBV6-3 with TRBJ1-5, with 7 bases matching TRBD1. The germline V gene encodes CDR1 MNHEY and CDR2 SVGEGT. The V gene end was trimmed by 7 bases and the J gene end by 6 bases; junction bases not matched to a gene: 9. The CDR3 totals 14 residues. CDR3 in DNA: TGTGCCAGCACCACAGGGGAGACGGGTCAGCCCCAGCATTTT. Translation: CASTTGETGQPQHF.

The CDR3 coding sequence is TGTGCCAGCAGGATCTCGGGAGGGCCCTACAATGAGCAGTTCTTC. This sequence encodes CASRISGGPYNEQFF. This sequence joins TRBV6-2 or TRBV6-3 and TRBJ2-1; 8 positions match TRBD2. J was trimmed by 2 bases and V by 6 bases; bases with no gene match: 6. Germline CDR1 MNHEY, CDR2 SVGEGT. There are 15 residues in the CDR3.

This rearrangement joins TRBV11-2 to TRBJ2-4; tentative D call: TRBD2 (7 bases). V lost 5 bases and J 5 bases, leaving 13 bases between the germline ends. The germline gives CDR1 SGHAT, CDR2 FQNNGV. CDR3 size: 14 residues. The CDR3 is CASSQGLAENIQYF. The DNA for the CDR3 is TGTGCCAGCAGCCAGGGGCTAGCGGAAAACATTCAGTACTTC.

This clonotype was seen a few times. This rearrangement joins TRBV20-1 to TRBJ1-1; D is undetermined. The V and J ends lost 1 base and 1 base respectively, with 7 bases between them. CDR1 and CDR2 from the germline V gene are DFQATT and SNEGSKA (reference sequence). This CDR3 has 13 residues. Here the CDR3 reads CSARVSANTEAFF. The CDR3 DNA follows: TGCAGTGCTAGAGTATCCGCGAACACTGAAGCTTTCTTT.

This clonotype was counted at least ten times. The V and J genes are TRBV6-5 and TRBJ2-1; 7 bases align to TRBD2. V trimming: 0 bases; J trimming: 4 bases; junction bases outside the gene matches: 9. Germline assignment: CDR1 MNHEY and CDR2 SVGAGI. This CDR3 is 17 amino acids long. CDR3 DNA: TGTGCCAGCAGTTACTCTGGACTAGGCGGGGTTTACAATGAGCAGTTCTTC. Its translation: CASSYSGLGGVYNEQFF.

A single count supports this clonotype. This chain uses TRBV7-2 with TRBJ2-7, with TRBD1 matching 8 bases. Germline CDR1 is SGHTA and CDR2 is FQGNSA. Trimming removed 5 bases from V and 3 bases from J; junction bases left unmatched: 6. This CDR3 is built from 14 residues. The CDR3 DNA follows: TGTGCCAGCAGCCCAGACAGGGGCATCTACGAGCAGTACTTC. Encoded protein: CASSPDRGIYEQYF. The full variable domain, its missing parts supplied by reference TRBV7-2 and TRBJ2-7, is GAGVSQSPSNKVTEKGKDVELRCDPISGHTALYWYRQSLGQGLEFLIYFQGNSAPDKSGLPSDRFSAERTGGSVSTLTIQRTQQEDSAVYLCASSPDRGIYEQYFGPGTRLTVT.

This rearrangement joins TRBV12-3 or TRBV12-4 to TRBJ1-5; maybe TRBD1 (5 bases). The CDR3 has 14 residues. V was pared by 2 bases and J by 5 bases, with 10 bases between. The CDR3 DNA reads as TGTGCCAGCAGTTTAAACAGGCGGGATCAGCCCCAGCATTTT. Translating gives CASSLNRRDQPQHF.

DNA for the CDR3: TGCAGTGCGGTCGGACTGAACTCTGGAAACACCATATATTTT. Protein product: CSAVGLNSGNTIYF. The chain carries TRBV20-1 and TRBJ1-3; D unclear. Germline V gene lookup returns CDR1 DFQATT and CDR2 SNEGSKA (reference sequence). This CDR3 contains 14 residues. Trimming shortened V by 6 bases and J by 0 bases, and 12 bases separated the two germline ends.

V is TRBV6-1 and J is TRBJ1-2; no firm D call. V dropped 8 bases and J dropped 2 bases, with 18 bases sitting between them. The CDR3 contains 15 residues. The germline CDR1 and CDR2 sequences are MNHNS and SASEGT. CDR3 region: CASGPFGPLNYGYTF. Here the CDR3 DNA reads TGTGCCAGCGGACCATTTGGCCCCCTCAACTATGGCTACACCTTC.

The chain is built from TRBV9 and TRBJ1-4; D unclear. Germline CDR1 and CDR2: SGDLS and YYNGEE. CDR3 size: 14 residues. Deletions cut 4 bases from V and 5 bases from J, with 12 bases between. CDR3 in amino acids: CASSPRHANEKLFF. CDR3 sequence (DNA): TGTGCCAGCAGCCCCCGACACGCCAATGAAAAACTGTTTTTT.

The gene calls are TRBV5-5 and TRBJ2-2, with D possibly being TRBD2 (5 bases). The germline V gene has CDR1 SGHKS and CDR2 YYEKEE (reference sequence). CDR3 size: 15 residues. Trimming removed 2 bases at V and 3 bases at J, with 11 bases between. CDR3 sequence: CASSFGVGHTGELFF. For the CDR3, the DNA is TGTGCCAGCAGCTTCGGGGTGGGCCACACCGGGGAGCTGTTTTTT.

This clonotype was observed a single time. The V and J genes are TRBV28 and TRBJ1-2; D gene unclear. CDR1 and CDR2 from the germline V gene are MDHEN and SYDVKM. The CDR3 runs 13 residues. Between the trimmed V and J ends, which lost 6 bases and 7 bases, there was a span of 15 bases. The chain's CDR3 is CASRQPPFGGYTF. CDR3 DNA sequence: TGTGCCAGCAGGCAGCCGCCCTTTGGTGGCTACACCTTC.

This clonotype was counted only a few times. This rearrangement joins TRBV6-5 to TRBJ1-1; TRBD1 might be the D (5 bases). Trimming stripped 2 bases from V and 1 base from J, with 17 bases between. Looked up from germline, CDR1 is MNHEY and CDR2 is SVGAGI. The CDR3 spans 17 residues. CDR3 coding DNA: TGTGCCAGCAGTTACACGGACGGTAGGGGTAGGAACACTGAAGCTTTCTTT. It encodes CASSYTDGRGRNTEAFF.

The chain employs TRBV29-1 and TRBJ2-2; D ambiguous. Trimming left V 2 bases short and J 5 bases short, with 15 bases between. CDR3 length: 15 residues. Germline values: CDR1 SQVTM, CDR2 ANQGSEA. The CDR3 protein is CSVEPDPHHTGELFF. The DNA of the CDR3 is TGCAGCGTTGAACCCGACCCACACCATACCGGGGAGCTGTTTTTT.

This chain's CDR3 is CASSTGGPYNEQFF. The DNA for the CDR3 is TGTGCCAGCAGCACAGGGGGCCCCTACAATGAGCAGTTCTTC. The rearrangement joins TRBV27 to TRBJ2-1; 9 bases match TRBD1. The CDR3 covers 14 residues. The germline V gene has CDR1 MNHEY and CDR2 SMNVEV (reference sequence). The V segment lost 6 bases and the J segment 2 bases; nucleotides outside the gene matches: 2.

This clonotype was detected a few times. The chain combines TRBV2 with TRBJ2-7; 13 positions agree with TRBD2. The CDR3 spans 14 residues. The germline CDR1 and CDR2 sequences are SNHLY and FYNNEI. V was pared by 5 bases and J by 5 bases, with 3 bases of the junction left unmatched. The CDR3 loop reads CASSSTSGRNEQYF. CDR3 nucleotides: TGTGCCAGCAGTTCGACTAGCGGGAGGAACGAGCAGTACTTC.

In its sample, this clonotype was seen a few times. V usage is TRBV9 and J usage is TRBJ2-1; 7 nucleotides agree with TRBD2. There are 14 residues in the CDR3. Germline trimming cut 0 bases from V and 7 bases from J; bases unmatched to any gene: 4. Germline V gene lookup returns CDR1 SGDLS and CDR2 YYNGEE. CDR3 residues: CASSVVAAGNEQFF. The DNA for the CDR3 is TGTGCCAGCAGCGTAGTTGCAGCGGGGAATGAGCAGTTCTTC.

This clonotype was detected a few times. The V gene is TRBV18, the J gene TRBJ1-2, with 7 bases matching TRBD1. The germline V gene has CDR1 KGHSH and CDR2 LQKENI. There are 16 residues in the CDR3. V lost 3 bases and J lost 5; bases outside the gene matches: 12. DNA of the CDR3: TGTGCCAGCTCACCCCCCAGGGGGGCTAGGAGATATGGCTACACCTTC. This translates into CASSPPRGARRYGYTF.

The chain joins TRBV20-1 to TRBJ2-5, with TRBD2 matching over 11 bases. The trim removed 3 bases at V and 4 bases at J, leaving 7 bases unmatched. Germline CDR1 is DFQATT and CDR2 is SNEGSKA (reference sequence). This CDR3 contains 15 residues. Here the CDR3 reads CSARGGLAAPETQYF. CDR3 nucleotide sequence: TGCAGTGCTAGGGGGGGACTAGCGGCCCCAGAGACCCAGTACTTC.

The V gene is TRBV4-3, the J gene TRBJ1-2; D gene uncertain. CDR3 size: 15 residues. Trimming took 0 bases from V and 5 from J, leaving 13 bases between them. CDR1 and CDR2 (germline): LGHNA, YSLEER. The CDR3 sequence: CASSQDSGWEYGYTF. In DNA, the CDR3 is TGCGCCAGCAGCCAAGACTCCGGGTGGGAATATGGCTACACCTTC.

This clonotype showed up many times. The genes are TRBV10-3 and TRBJ2-1; D gene unclear. This CDR3 is built from 12 residues. CDR1 and CDR2 from the germline V gene are ENHRY and SYGVKD. V lost 2 bases, J lost 7 bases, and 6 bases lay in between. DNA of the CDR3: TGTGCCATCAGTGAGAGACTTAATGAGCAGTTCTTC. Its translation: CAISERLNEQFF.

This clonotype was picked up a small number of times. The chain joins TRBV9 to TRBJ2-7; D is perhaps TRBD1 or TRBD2 (5 bases each). With 4 bases removed from V and 7 bases from J, the gap between germline ends came to 15 bases. The CDR3 consists of 13 residues. CDR1 SGDLS and CDR2 YYNGEE come from the germline V gene. CDR3 DNA sequence: TGTGCCAGCAGCTTGGGACCAGAGAATGAGCAGTACTTC. This codes for CASSLGPENEQYF.

This clonotype was observed a few times. The V and J genes are TRBV7-9 and TRBJ2-2, with TRBD1 identical over 8 bases. With V trimmed by 5 bases and J by 4 bases, 9 bases remained unmatched. CDR1 is SEHNR, CDR2 FQNEAQ, per germline (reference sequence). The CDR3 is 16 amino acids. The CDR3 coding sequence is TGTGCCAGCAGCCTCGGACAGGGATTTGGCACCGGGGAGCTGTTTTTT. Amino acids: CASSLGQGFGTGELFF.